This T cell receptor beta chain was obtained from a study of neoadjuvant anti-PD-1 for oral cavity cancer. Study context: Most patients had three to four biweekly doses of 3 mg/kg nivolumab before resection. General observations from the study: TCR analyses covered only a few patients per response group. Post-nivolumab, blood T cell clonality was significantly elevated in non-responders.

Germline CDR1 SEHNR, CDR2 FQNEAQ (reference sequence). V was trimmed by 3 bases and J by 0 bases, leaving 11 bases between them. The CDR3 is made up of 15 amino acids. Sequenced by immunoSEQ multiplex PCR; TCRdb stores in-frame clones only, minus some. Here the sample spans about 9,600 clones, less than 70% being singletons. This clone has only a few counts. What it recognizes is unknown. Time point noted: after neoadjuvant nivolumab, at surgical resection. The patients had HPV-negative, locally advanced oral cavity squamous cell carcinoma. The material was PBMCs, obtained after nivolumab (anti-PD-1) treatment. The receptor comes from a person aged 40 to 85 with oral cavity squamous cell carcinoma. The chain uses TRBV7-9 and TRBJ1-1; D gene uncertain. The CDR3 here is CASSFRVAMNTEAFF. The CDR3 DNA is TGTGCCAGCAGCTTTCGGGTTGCCATGAACACTGAAGCTTTCTTT.